Below, one TCR beta chain is given with its context. The antigen it binds to is not known. Per-nucleotide qualities are absent, and no much larger clonotype sits a single base away. Library preparation was by the immunoSEQ multiplex PCR assay. TCRdb carries this immuneACCESS record with in-frame sequences only. Its versions omit some clonotypes, under half of them owing to an unresolved V gene in the studies checked, with the rest unexplained. The sample includes some 150,000 clones, with around 94% observed a single time. Approximately 15% of the sample rests with the top ten. This specimen comes from a study of control samples from healthy donors and cancer patients (dated by TCRdb to 2018 to 2020). Source material: PBMCs. The receptor's source is a man aged 60 to 75 with colorectal cancer.

The CDR3 is CASTNGPHRVDIQYF. DNA sequence: TGTGCCAGCACAAACGGGCCCCACAGGGTGGACATTCAGTACTTC. The receptor chain draws on TRBV6-4 and TRBJ2-4; TRBD1 is perhaps the D gene, given 6 matching bases. The junction shows trimming of 7 bases on V and 8 bases on J, plus 21 bases between the germline ends. According to the germline V gene, CDR1 reads MRHNA and CDR2 reads SNTAGT. The CDR3 starts with the cysteine, ends with the phenylalanine, and has 15 residues. The read is trimmed to its CDR3 DNA, 45 bases read in frame from base 1.